The clone carrying this T cell receptor beta chain was seen a single time. The antigen is not known. The data were produced by immunoSEQ multiplex PCR, yet TCRdb's version contains in-frame clones alone and is incomplete. Of tens of thousands of clones in the sample, around 87% were seen once. The data derive from a study of radiotherapy plus CTLA-4 blockade in lung cancer. Overall study findings and caveats: Some TCR clones had been derived from tumors. These clones expanded in peripheral blood after radiotherapy plus ipilimumab.

With 2 bases removed from V and 0 bases from J, the gap between germline ends came to 11 bases. The CDR3 has 15 residues. Germline lookup yields CDR1 SNHLY and CDR2 FYNNEI. V gene TRBV2 combines with J gene TRBJ2-7; no clear D. Sequences were derived from peripheral blood, sampled from a patient treated with radiotherapy plus ipilimumab. The source is a human donor with non-small cell lung cancer that progressed on radiotherapy plus ipilimumab. The CDR3 DNA sequence: TGTGCCAGCAGTGAAAGGATCGTTAGCTCCTACGAGCAGTACTTC. It encodes CASSERIVSSYEQYF.